Following are 25 T cell receptor beta chains from one sample sequenced in a study of tumor-infiltrating lymphocytes in oesophageal squamous cell carcinoma. TCRdb passed the PCR reads through MiXCR, listing each CDR3 protein once. The sample has 6,000 to 6,500 distinct CDR3 sequences, roughly 14% seen once; the top ten hold approximately 17%. Sequenced: esophageal tumor tissue. All receptors derive from a male donor with esophageal squamous cell carcinoma.

The sample holds many counts of this clonotype. The chain couples TRBV4-1 to TRBJ2-1; D is uncertain. The length of the CDR3 is 13 residues. CDR1 is MGHRA and CDR2 is YSYEKL in the germline V gene. The V gene lost 2 bases and the J gene lost 9 bases, with 11 bases spanning the gap. The chain's CDR3 is CASSQSSQGEQFF. CDR3 DNA: TGCGCCAGCAGCCAATCCTCTCAAGGTGAGCAGTTCTTC.

A few counts support this clonotype. The chain has TRBV18 and TRBJ1-1, with TRBD1 identical over 9 bases. CDR1 is KGHSH, CDR2 LQKENI, per germline. The V and J ends lost 4 bases and 4 bases, in that order; junction bases with no gene match: 13. The CDR3 has 17 amino acids. DNA of the CDR3: TGTGCCAGCTCACTCGGGACAGGGATCTCGATGATCACTGAAGCTTTCTTT. It translates to CASSLGTGISMITEAFF.

J is TRBJ2-5 and V is TRBV19; D could derive from TRBD1 or TRBD2 (5 bases each). CDR1 and CDR2 from the germline V gene are LNHDA and SQIVND (reference sequence). The CDR3 runs to 15 residues. The V end was cut by 3 bases, the J end by 11 bases, with 22 bases between. The CDR3 protein is CASSMGVSNDNEQYF. CDR3 bases: TGTGCCAGTAGTATGGGGGTCTCGAATGACAATGAGCAGTACTTC.

This clonotype was recorded at least ten times. V gene TRBV28 combines with J gene TRBJ2-7, with 8 bases identical to TRBD1. The germline V gene encodes CDR1 MDHEN and CDR2 SYDVKM. V shed 7 bases and J 1 base; nucleotides not matched to a gene: 9. The CDR3 runs 15 residues. The CDR3 loop is CASNTIGQGSYEQYF. CDR3 nucleotides: TGTGCCAGCAACACCATCGGACAGGGTTCCTACGAGCAGTACTTC.

V is TRBV10-3 and J is TRBJ2-3; D not certain. Per germline, CDR1 ENHRY and CDR2 SYGVKD. The CDR3 totals 10 residues. V shed 8 bases and J shed 1 base, with 1 base lying between them. This CDR3 reads CAIGTDTQYF. CDR3 nucleotide sequence: TGTGCCATCGGCACAGATACGCAGTATTTT.

Judged by abundance, this clonotype is medium-sized. This chain links TRBV7-9 with TRBJ2-1, with D tentatively TRBD2 (5 bases). The CDR3 extends over 14 amino acids. V lost 5 bases and J 6 bases, leaving 14 bases between the germline ends. Germline lookup yields CDR1 SEHNR and CDR2 FQNEAQ (reference sequence). The CDR3 nucleotides are TGTGCCAGCAGCCTCGAACTAGGGCCCAATGAGCAGTTCTTC. Encoded protein: CASSLELGPNEQFF.

The rearrangement joins TRBV2 to TRBJ2-5; D uncertain. Trimming stripped 4 bases from V and 4 bases from J, with 10 bases between. Germline values: CDR1 SNHLY, CDR2 FYNNEI. CDR3 length equals 13 residues. The DNA of the CDR3 is TGTGCCAGCAGTGTGGGCGACCGAGAGACCCAGTACTTC. Protein sequence: CASSVGDRETQYF.

This clonotype is medium-sized by share. The chain couples TRBV7-9 to TRBJ1-4; 7 nucleotides line up with TRBD1. The V segment lost 4 bases and the J segment 8 bases; nucleotides outside the gene matches: 7. The germline CDR1 and CDR2 sequences are SEHNR and FQNEAQ (reference sequence). The CDR3 extends over 14 amino acids. The CDR3 region has the DNA TGTGCCAGCAGCTCTACCGACAGGGACGAAAAACTGTTTTTT. This codes for CASSSTDRDEKLFF.

This clonotype was counted many times. At one end the junction does not follow the germline gene, possibly because of a read error. The genes are TRBV5-5 and TRBJ2-1, with D unclear. CDR3 size: 13 residues. Germline lookup yields CDR1 SGHKS and CDR2 YYEKEE (reference sequence). The CDR3 DNA follows: TGTGCCAGCAGCATAATCTATAATTCACCCCTCCACTTC. Translation gives CASSIIYNSPLHF. Filled out from reference TRBV5-5 and TRBJ2-1, the complete variable domain reads DAGVTQSPTHLIKTRGQQVTLRCSPISGHKSVSWYQQVLGQGPQFIFQYYEKEERGRGNFPDRFSARQFPNYSSELNVNALLLGDSALYLCASSIIYNSPLHFGPGTRLTVL.

V gene TRBV6-8 combines with J gene TRBJ1-4; D gene ambiguous. The germline CDR1 and CDR2 sequences are MNHGY and SAAAGT. V lost 4 bases, J lost 0 bases, and 12 bases lay in between. The CDR3 is 16 residues long. CDR3 amino acids: CASSSTMGATNEKLFF. CDR3 nucleotide sequence: TGTGCCAGCAGTTCCACGATGGGTGCAACTAATGAAAAACTGTTTTTT.

This clonotype showed up many times. The chain combines TRBV24-1 with TRBJ2-1, with D unclear. The CDR3 runs 12 residues. Germline values: CDR1 KGHDR, CDR2 SFDVKD. Trimming cost V 7 bases and J 3 bases, with 6 bases left between them. CDR3 amino acids: CATRPRYNEQFF. CDR3 in DNA: TGTGCCACCAGACCCCGCTACAATGAGCAGTTCTTC.

At least ten counts were recorded for this clonotype. The J gene is TRBJ2-6, the V gene TRBV6-2 or TRBV6-3; D not certain. Trimming left V 2 bases short and J 17 bases short, with 4 bases between. CDR3 length: 9 residues. Germline CDR1 is MNHEY and CDR2 is SVGEGT. Written as DNA, the CDR3 is TGTGCCAGCAGTTACCCGTTGACTTTC. It specifies CASSYPLTF.

This clonotype has a count of ten or more. This chain uses TRBV12-3 or TRBV12-4 with TRBJ1-4; 7 bases are a match to TRBD1. The CDR3 extends over 16 amino acids. The V gene end was trimmed by 2 bases and the J gene end by 0 bases; junction bases not matched to a gene: 3. The CDR3 protein is CASSLPQGATNEKLFF. The CDR3, as DNA: TGTGCCAGCAGTTTACCTCAGGGGGCAACTAATGAAAAACTGTTTTTT.

Many counts were recorded for this clonotype. This sequence joins TRBV6-4 and TRBJ2-1; 10 bases agree with TRBD2. V gave up 6 bases and J gave up 8 bases; unmatched junction bases: 10. This CDR3 contains 15 residues. Germline V gene sequence: CDR1 MRHNA, CDR2 SNTAGT. The CDR3 nucleotides are TGTGCCAGCAGCAAGCGGGGGGGCCTCTTCCATGAGCAGTTCTTC. This encodes CASSKRGGLFHEQFF.

This clonotype has at least ten counts. The DNA is left out, because the CDR3 cannot be placed on it with certainty; the CDR3 is given as TCRdb lists it. V is TRBV7-5 and J is TRBJ2-1; no DNA check was done on the table's D call, TRBD1. TRBV7-5 is a recognized pseudogene. The CDR3 is made up of 15 amino acids, end residues included. The CDR3 is CISVPAAFRGNEQFF.

With respect to this clonotype: The CDR3 ends on some other residue instead of the conserved phenylalanine or tryptophan, so this is likely a read error. Because the CDR3's place on the DNA is in doubt, the DNA is left out and the CDR3 is given as listed by TCRdb. The chain uses TRBV7-6 and TRBJ2-1; the listed D gene, TRBD1, was not tested against the DNA. The CDR3 comprises 15 residues, both ends counted. Per the germline V gene, CDR1 is SGHVS and CDR2 is FNYEAQ. The chain's CDR3 is CASSSGGSETQYFGS.

This clonotype was recorded many times. J is TRBJ2-1 and V is TRBV24-1, with 11 nucleotides matching TRBD2. The better agreement between TRBJ2-7 and the DNA end casts doubt on the J call. The CDR3 covers 13 residues. In germline, CDR1 is KGHDR, CDR2 SFDVKD. The CDR3 nucleotides read TGTGCCACCAGACTAGCGGGGGACAATGAGCAGTACTTC. Translation: CATRLAGDNEQYF.

On this clonotype itself: Relative to the germline gene, one junction end is altered; a read error may explain this. The chain couples TRBV5-4 to TRBJ2-6; a possible D gene is TRBD2 (5 bases). The better agreement between TRBJ2-5 and the DNA end casts doubt on the J call. Germline V gives CDR1 SGHNT, CDR2 YYREEE (reference sequence). The CDR3 contains 14 residues. CDR3 bases: TGTGGCAGCGGCTTTCTAGAGGGAGAAGAGACCCAGTACTTC. Residues: CGSGFLEGEETQYF.

This clonotype was counted only a few times. V usage is TRBV9 and J usage is TRBJ2-1; D is ambiguous. V lost 0 bases and J 6 bases, leaving 7 bases between the germline ends. Germline loops: CDR1 SGDLS, CDR2 YYNGEE. The CDR3 runs 13 residues. Written as DNA, the CDR3 is TGTGCCAGCAGCGTAGGCGATCGCAATGAGCAGTTCTTC. This gives the protein CASSVGDRNEQFF.

This clonotype is judged medium-sized. One junction end disagrees with the germline gene, perhaps due to a read error. This chain joins TRBV6-1 and TRBJ2-7; 8 bases fit TRBD1. The germline V gene encodes CDR1 MNHNS and CDR2 SASEGT. The CDR3 totals 14 residues. The CDR3 spells CASSGTGSYSPLHF. CDR3 bases: TGTGCCAGCAGTGGGACAGGGAGCTATTCACCCCTCCACTTC.

This clonotype occurred many times. A read error may explain this, as a much larger clone is one base away. The chain combines TRBV7-6 with TRBJ2-4, with 9 bases that match TRBD2. After removal of 5 bases from V and 13 bases from J, the junction contained 18 bases not matched to a gene. Germline V gene lookup returns CDR1 SGHVS and CDR2 FNYEAQ. The CDR3 sequence is 16 residues long. The CDR3 spells CASSRSGGPPPDEQYF. The CDR3 nucleotides read TGTGCCAGCAGCCGCAGCGGGGGGCCCCCACCGGATGAGCAGTACTTC.

To note about this clonotype: No conserved phenylalanine or tryptophan is present at the end of the CDR3, so a read error is the likely explanation. It is unclear where the CDR3 begins or ends on the DNA, so no DNA is shown, and the CDR3 is as TCRdb lists it. CDR3 in amino acids: CASSLRGRGAPVAYEQYFGN. This sequence joins TRBV7-2 and TRBJ2-5; the D call in the table, TRBD1, was not verified against the DNA. The CDR3 contains 20 residues when both ends are counted. CDR1 SGHTA and CDR2 FQGNSA come from the germline V gene.

This clonotype is medium-sized by share. The J gene is TRBJ2-7, the V gene TRBV7-3; 12 bases agree with TRBD1. CDR1 is SGHTA and CDR2 is FQGTGA in the germline V gene. V lost 5 bases, J lost 5 bases, and 7 bases stayed unmatched. This CDR3 spans 15 amino acids. This chain's CDR3 is CASSSEGQGANEQYF. The DNA of the CDR3 is TGTGCCAGCAGCAGTGAGGGACAGGGGGCCAACGAGCAGTACTTC.

This clonotype was recorded a few times. The CDR3 region has the DNA TGTGCCAGCAGTTTAGAGGGGGGGGCCTACGAGCAGTACTTC. This sequence encodes CASSLEGGAYEQYF. The chain links TRBV27 to TRBJ2-1, with D possibly TRBD2 on 7 matching bases. Gene TRBJ2-7 matches the end of the DNA better, so the J call may be wrong. The CDR3 has 14 amino acids. Germline CDR1 reads MNHEY; CDR2 reads SMNVEV (reference sequence).

This clonotype came up many times. The CDR3 loop is CASSADDWDRWNTEAFF. In DNA, the CDR3 is TGTGCCAGCAGTGCCGATGATTGGGACAGGTGGAACACTGAAGCTTTCTTT. The chain is built from TRBV6-1 and TRBJ1-1; TRBD1 agrees at 8 bases. V was clipped by 4 bases and J by 1 base; unmatched bases: 11. Germline values: CDR1 MNHNS, CDR2 SASEGT. CDR3 length: 17 amino acids.